A single sample is the source of the 25 T cell receptor beta chains below, sequenced in a study of Ad26.COV2.S vaccination and SARS-CoV-2 variants. TCRdb's table, derived via immunoSEQ multiplex PCR, lists solely in-frame clones and lacks some. The sample holds hundreds of thousands of clones, more than 80% seen once. Specified treatment: some 20 received Ad26.COV2.S at low or high dose, single or two shots; roughly five received placebo; per-sample allocation not given. Vaccine and placebo recipients were sampled on day 63 after the first injection. This specimen was peripheral blood, taken in a trial of Ad26.COV2.S vaccine versus placebo. These receptors came from a person between 18 and 65 years old who received the Ad26.COV2.S COVID-19 vaccine or a placebo.

The chain joins TRBV30 to TRBJ2-2; D is ambiguous. Trimming pared 1 base from V and 2 bases from J, leaving 2 bases between. Looked up from germline, CDR1 is GTSNPN and CDR2 is SVGIG (reference sequence). This CDR3 contains 12 residues. The CDR3 coding sequence is TGTGCCTGGAGTGATAACACCGGGGAGCTGTTTTTT. Amino acids: CAWSDNTGELFF.

The gene calls are TRBV14 and TRBJ2-1, with TRBD2 matching over 9 bases. V shed 4 bases, J shed 0 bases, and the junction held 7 bases outside the gene matches. Germline assignment: CDR1 SGHDN and CDR2 FVKESK. The CDR3 sequence is 17 residues long. DNA for the CDR3: TGTGCCAGCAGCCTCGAACGCGGGAGGGGCTCCTACAATGAGCAGTTCTTC. It encodes CASSLERGRGSYNEQFF.

The J gene is TRBJ2-7, the V gene TRBV7-2; D not certain. Looked up from germline, CDR1 is SGHTA and CDR2 is FQGNSA. The CDR3 has 14 amino acids. Trimming removed 1 base at V and 2 bases at J, with 9 bases between. The CDR3 spells CASSLVQTTYEQYF. The CDR3 DNA reads as TGTGCCAGCAGCTTAGTACAGACAACCTACGAGCAGTACTTC. Based on the CDR3 plus reference TRBV7-2 and TRBJ2-7, the full variable domain is GAGVSQSPSNKVTEKGKDVELRCDPISGHTALYWYRQSLGQGLEFLIYFQGNSAPDKSGLPSDRFSAERTGGSVSTLTIQRTQQEDSAVYLCASSLVQTTYEQYFGPGTRLTVT.

The chain joins TRBV7-9 to TRBJ1-2; D not resolved. Germline-derived CDR1 and CDR2 are SEHNR and FQNEAQ (reference sequence). The ends were cut back, 5 bases at V and 0 bases at J, with 7 bases in the middle. The CDR3 is 13 residues long. The CDR3 region has the DNA TGTGCCAGCAGCCATGACTCTAACTATGGCTACACCTTC. The encoded protein is CASSHDSNYGYTF.

Of note for this clone: Other DNA sequences within the sample encode an identical CDR3. The chain uses TRBV28 and TRBJ2-7; 11 bases are a match to TRBD2. This CDR3 has 15 amino acids. Germline V gene sequence: CDR1 MDHEN, CDR2 SYDVKM. V lost 2 bases, J lost 4 bases, and 4 bases stayed unmatched. The DNA of the CDR3 is TGTGCCAGCAGTTTAGCCACTAGCGGGAGTTACGAGCAGTACTTC. This gives the protein CASSLATSGSYEQYF. Together with reference TRBV28 and TRBJ2-7, the CDR3 gives the full variable domain: DVKVTQSSRYLVKRTGEKVFLECVQDMDHENMFWYRQDPGLGLRLIYFSYDVKMKEKGDIPEGYSVSREKKERFSLILESASTNQTSMYLCASSLATSGSYEQYFGPGTRLTVT.

The V and J genes are TRBV5-6 and TRBJ1-2; 7 bases are shared with TRBD1. The germline V gene has CDR1 SGHDT and CDR2 YYEEEE. With V trimmed by 0 bases and J by 4 bases, 12 bases remained unmatched. This CDR3 contains 17 residues. The CDR3 sequence is CASSLDLTGARGYGYTF. Here the CDR3 DNA reads TGTGCCAGCAGCTTGGACCTCACAGGGGCAAGGGGCTATGGCTACACCTTC.

The V and J genes are TRBV21-1 and TRBJ1-5; the table names TRBD1, a call not compared with the DNA. TRBV21-1 is a pseudogene segment. There are 17 residues in the CDR3. The CDR3 is CASTQYPWDSKNQPQHF. CDR3 in DNA: TGTGCCAGCACCCAGTACCCCTGGGACAGTAAAAATCAGCCCCAGCATTTT.

This clone was observed a few times. The chain recombines TRBV7-9 with TRBJ2-7; D uncertain. Germline CDR1 is SEHNR and CDR2 is FQNEAQ (reference sequence). V lost 2 bases and J 2 bases, leaving 4 bases between the germline ends. CDR3 size: 12 residues. CDR3 sequence (DNA): TGTGCCAGCAGCTTATCTACCTACGAGCAGTACTTC. It is translated as CASSLSTYEQYF.

This sequence joins TRBV5-5 and TRBJ1-2; D is perhaps TRBD1 (6 bases). Trimming removed 1 base at V and 5 bases at J, with 12 bases between. Germline CDR1 and CDR2: SGHKS and YYEKEE (reference sequence). This CDR3 region has 14 residues. The DNA for the CDR3 is TGTGCCAGCAGCTTGCCGGACAGTACTTATGGCTACACCTTC. This translates into CASSLPDSTYGYTF. The full variable domain, with the rest looked up from reference TRBV5-5 and TRBJ1-2, is DAGVTQSPTHLIKTRGQQVTLRCSPISGHKSVSWYQQVLGQGPQFIFQYYEKEERGRGNFPDRFSARQFPNYSSELNVNALLLGDSALYLCASSLPDSTYGYTFGSGTRLTVV.

The CDR3, as DNA: TGTGCCAGCAGTAAAACATACAATGAGCAGTTCTTC. Its protein is CASSKTYNEQFF. The chain carries TRBV6-5 and TRBJ2-1, with D unclear. Trimming took off 5 bases at V and 4 bases at J, with 6 bases between the two ends. CDR1 is MNHEY, CDR2 SVGAGI, per germline. The CDR3 runs 12 residues.

This clone was counted a few times. The rearrangement links TRBV7-2 to TRBJ1-6; the D gene is possibly TRBD1 (6 bases). The CDR3 runs 14 residues. In germline, CDR1 is SGHTA, CDR2 FQGNSA. Trimming took 5 bases from V and 10 from J, leaving 15 bases between them. The CDR3 nucleotides read TGTGCCAGCAGCCCCGGACAGTTAGGATCACCCCTCCACTTT. Encoded protein: CASSPGQLGSPLHF.

The chain links TRBV10-3 to TRBJ1-4, with TRBD1 identical over 7 bases. V shed 4 bases and J 4 bases; nucleotides not matched to a gene: 3. In germline, CDR1 is ENHRY, CDR2 SYGVKD. The CDR3 is 14 residues long. For the CDR3, the DNA is TGTGCCATCAGTGGACAGGGTTATAATGAAAAACTGTTTTTT. Residues: CAISGQGYNEKLFF.

This chain joins TRBV2 and TRBJ1-1; D not resolved. Germline assignment: CDR1 SNHLY and CDR2 FYNNEI. This CDR3 has 12 amino acids. V shed 10 bases and J shed 5 bases, with 14 bases lying between them. This CDR3 reads CATLSRETEAFF. The CDR3 nucleotides are TGTGCCACCCTAAGTAGGGAAACTGAAGCTTTCTTT.

This rearrangement joins TRBV29-1 to TRBJ2-7; 7 bases are a match to TRBD1. The CDR3 sequence is 15 residues long. V was pared by 3 bases and J by 0 bases, with 8 bases of the junction left unmatched. Germline CDR1 reads SQVTM; CDR2 reads ANQGSEA. Here the CDR3 reads CSVELPQGDSYEQYF. The CDR3 nucleotides are TGCAGCGTTGAGCTCCCCCAGGGGGACTCCTACGAGCAGTACTTC.

As DNA, the CDR3 is TGTGCCAGCCGGGGGCATAATACGCAGTATTTT. This gives the protein CASRGHNTQYF. The chain links TRBV5-4 to TRBJ2-3; D may be TRBD1 or TRBD2 (6 bases each). Trimming removed 7 bases from V and 7 bases from J, with 10 bases in between. Germline V CDR1 and CDR2: SGHNT, YYREEE (reference sequence). This CDR3 has 11 residues.

The chain links TRBV11-2 to TRBJ2-1, with D unresolved. V lost 0 bases and J 8 bases, leaving 11 bases between the germline ends. This CDR3 region has 14 residues. Germline values: CDR1 SGHAT, CDR2 FQNNGV. CDR3 residues: CASSLDLKLDEQFF. The CDR3 DNA reads TGTGCCAGCAGCTTAGATTTGAAGTTGGATGAGCAGTTCTTC.

V usage is TRBV9 and J usage is TRBJ1-1; D unclear. Germline-derived CDR1 and CDR2 are SGDLS and YYNGEE. Trimming took 0 bases from V and 1 from J, leaving 7 bases between them. The CDR3 is 14 amino acids. As DNA, the CDR3 is TGTGCCAGCAGCGTAGCTCTGGCGAACACTGAAGCTTTCTTT. Amino acids: CASSVALANTEAFF.

This chain uses TRBV29-1 with TRBJ2-7; D gene uncertain. The CDR3 has 14 amino acids. Germline CDR1 reads SQVTM; CDR2 reads ANQGSEA. Trimming removed 7 bases at V and 2 bases at J, with 18 bases between. CDR3 sequence reads: CSGLLWVTPYEQYF. CDR3 in DNA: TGCAGCGGCCTACTGTGGGTAACTCCCTACGAGCAGTACTTC.

This rearrangement joins TRBV19 to TRBJ1-6; 12 bases line up with TRBD1. This CDR3 has 17 residues. V lost 11 bases to trimming and J lost 8 bases; unmatched junction nucleotides: 16. Looked up from germline, CDR1 is LNHDA and CDR2 is SQIVND (reference sequence). The CDR3 nucleotides are TGTGCCGTGCGACCGGGACAGGGGGCGCCTGTGGATTCACCCCTCCACTTT. It specifies CAVRPGQGAPVDSPLHF.

Comments on this clone: Other nucleotide sequences from this sample produce the same CDR3. This chain connects TRBV28 to TRBJ1-5; no definite D call. Germline V gene sequence: CDR1 MDHEN, CDR2 SYDVKM. Trimming cost V 2 bases and J 1 base, with 6 bases left between them. The CDR3 spans 14 residues. The CDR3 nucleotides are TGTGCCAGCAGTTTAATAGGGAGCAATCAGCCCCAGCATTTT. It is translated as CASSLIGSNQPQHF.

This clone showed up just a few times. The chain uses TRBV30 and TRBJ1-5; 7 bases fit TRBD1. V was pared by 1 base and J by 5 bases, with 11 bases of the junction left unmatched. CDR1 is GTSNPN, CDR2 SVGIG, per germline (reference sequence). The CDR3 has 16 amino acids. CDR3 DNA sequence: TGTGCCTGGAGTGGAACAAAGACAGGGCGACATCAGCCCCAGCATTTT. It is translated as CAWSGTKTGRHQPQHF.

The rearrangement links TRBV9 to TRBJ1-5; a weak D match, TRBD1 (5 bases). V was clipped by 0 bases and J by 6 bases, with 13 bases between them. This CDR3 is 15 amino acids long. From germline, CDR1 is SGDLS and CDR2 YYNGEE. CDR3 sequence reads: CASSVGGVRIQPQHF. The DNA for the CDR3 is TGTGCCAGCAGCGTAGGGGGGGTCAGGATTCAGCCCCAGCATTTT.

This sequence joins TRBV5-1 and TRBJ2-3; TRBD1 agrees at 11 bases. Germline trimming cut 4 bases from V and 6 bases from J; bases unmatched to any gene: 7. The CDR3 length is 15 residues. Germline V gene data show CDR1 as SGHRS and CDR2 as YFSETQ. In DNA, the CDR3 is TGCGCCAGCAGCGTCGGGACAGGGGGATCGGATACGCAGTATTTT. It yields the protein CASSVGTGGSDTQYF.

J is TRBJ2-4 and V is TRBV6-2 or TRBV6-3, with 9 bases lining up with TRBD1. The length of the CDR3 is 19 residues. Trimming removed 2 bases from V and 0 bases from J; junction bases left unmatched: 11. Germline V gene sequence: CDR1 MNHEY, CDR2 SVGEGT. The CDR3 sequence is CASSYEPGQGGLAKNIQYF. DNA for the CDR3: TGTGCCAGCAGTTACGAGCCGGGACAGGGTGGATTAGCCAAAAACATTCAGTACTTC.

The V gene is TRBV9, the J gene TRBJ2-7; TRBD2 agrees at 9 bases. In germline, CDR1 is SGDLS, CDR2 YYNGEE. The J segment lost 5 bases and the V segment lost 3 bases, leaving 12 bases of the junction unmatched. The CDR3 spans 16 residues. CDR3 amino acids: CASSAMTSGSAHEQYF. The CDR3 coding sequence is TGTGCCAGCAGCGCGATGACTAGCGGATCCGCTCACGAGCAGTACTTC.